This T cell receptor (beta chain) was identified during a study of T cell repertoires in cytomegalovirus infection (dated by TCRdb to between 2018 and 2020). About the study as a whole: Because public TCR beta signatures pointed to carriage of CMV infection together with the matching HLA type, the HLA type of each donor mattered for the analysis. The full study reports these points: In both this cohort and an independent roughly 330-donor cohort, the cumulative frequency of public TCR beta family members distinguished carriers of CMV infection plus the relevant HLA type. The ex vivo response was dominated by HLA-C-restricted CMV-specific TCR beta clonotypes, which also provided the single most frequent clonotype in two of eight donors.

There are many counts of this clonotype. Its antigen remains unidentified. Base qualities are missing; no much larger clone stands one base away. V trim: 7 bases; J trim: 3 bases; unmatched bases: 13. The CDR3 runs 16 residues from the cysteine to the phenylalanine. The retained sequence is limited to the CDR3, 48 bases, with the frame set at the first base. Taken from the germline V gene, the CDR1 and CDR2 loops are SNHLY and FYNNEI. Sequencing took place on an Illumina HiSeq 1500. TCRdb reanalyzed the raw reads on its own, using fastp at Q25 for trimming and MiXCR for clone calling, and kept in-frame beta chains. One record per CDR3 amino acid sequence lists the most common genes and DNA. This sample lists 100,000 to 150,000 distinct CDR3 sequences; almost 9% were detected once. The ten largest clones take up around 9.1% of the sample.

The sequencing input was PBMCs. This TCR came from a human donor in good health (CMV status not recorded). Some clones in this sample may be carry-over from other donors' samples. Recombination connected TRBV2 to TRBJ2-3, with 7 junctional bases fitting TRBD1. The nucleotide sequence reads as follows: TGTGCCAGCAACTATCCCCGGGACAGCGGAACAGATACGCAGTATTTT. This yields the protein CASNYPRDSGTDTQYF.